This T cell receptor (beta chain) stems from a study of T-cell reconstitution after alpha-beta-depleted transplantation in children. This clonotype occurred many times. The TCRbeta library incorporated unique molecular identifiers. TCRdb called the PCR reads again in MiXCR, with one record for every CDR3 protein. The table has roughly 190,000 distinct CDR3 sequences, about 14% seen once. The CDR3 is 15 residues long. Trimming cost V 6 bases and J 0 bases; bases outside gene matches: 4. CDR1 and CDR2 (germline): MNHEY, SVGAGI. The receptor's source is a human donor who donated a stem cell graft to a child with acute lymphoblastic leukemia. The chain carries TRBV6-5 and TRBJ2-1, with 8 bases fitting TRBD1. The sequencing here drew on PBMCs from the stem cell graft donor, taken from the stem cell graft. CDR3 in DNA: TGTGCCAGCAGCTACAGGGGGACCTCCTACAATGAGCAGTTCTTC. Its protein is CASSYRGTSYNEQFF.